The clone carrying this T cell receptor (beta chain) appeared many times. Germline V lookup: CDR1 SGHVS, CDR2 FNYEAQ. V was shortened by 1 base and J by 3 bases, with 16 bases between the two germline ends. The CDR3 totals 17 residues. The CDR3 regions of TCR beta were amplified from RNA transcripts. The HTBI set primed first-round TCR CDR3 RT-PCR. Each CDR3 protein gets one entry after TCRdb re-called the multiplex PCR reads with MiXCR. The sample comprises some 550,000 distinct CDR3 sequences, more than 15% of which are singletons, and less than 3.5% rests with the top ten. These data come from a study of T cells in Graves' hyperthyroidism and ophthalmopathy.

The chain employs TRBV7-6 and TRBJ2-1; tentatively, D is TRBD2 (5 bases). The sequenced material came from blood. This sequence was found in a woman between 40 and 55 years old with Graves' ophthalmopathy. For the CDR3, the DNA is TGTGCCAGCAGCTTAGGCCCACTAGGAGGAGACTACAATGAGCAGTTCTTC. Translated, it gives CASSLGPLGGDYNEQFF.